This entry lists 5 T cell receptor beta chains sequenced from one sample in a study of identical twins. TCRdb re-derived calls from the 5' RACE reads in MiXCR, one entry per CDR3 protein. The data show under 900,000 distinct CDR3 sequences, 9% to 15% seen once. These data also formed part of another study, on yellow fever vaccine responses in identical twins.

The sequenced sample consisted of PBMCs. The receptors here all came from a woman between 18 and 29 years old in good health.

This sequence joins TRBV25-1 and TRBJ2-3; 9 bases are a match to TRBD1. The germline gives CDR1 MGHDK, CDR2 SYGVNS. This CDR3 region has 14 residues. V gave up 10 bases and J gave up 0 bases; unmatched junction bases: 5. CDR3 loop: CATGTGPSTDTQYF. The CDR3 bases are TGTGCCACCGGGACAGGGCCTAGCACAGATACGCAGTATTTT.

The rearrangement joins TRBV18 to TRBJ2-7; 7 nucleotides align to TRBD1. Trimming took 4 bases from V and 2 from J; bases not matched to a gene: 8. Per germline, CDR1 KGHSH and CDR2 LQKENI. The CDR3 is 15 residues long. CDR3 sequence reads: CASSRETGNPYEQYF. In DNA, the CDR3 is TGTGCCAGCTCACGGGAGACAGGGAACCCCTACGAGCAGTACTTC. The full variable domain, in which reference TRBV18 and TRBJ2-7 provide the parts outside the CDR3, is NAGVMQNPRHLVRRRGQEARLRCSPMKGHSHVYWYRQLPEEGLKFMVYLQKENIIDESGMPKERFSAEFPKEGPSILRIQQVVRGDSAAYFCASSRETGNPYEQYFGPGTRLTVT.

The gene calls are TRBV7-2 and TRBJ2-5, with a possible D match to TRBD2 (5 bases). This CDR3 region has 17 residues. Germline CDR1 and CDR2: SGHTA and FQGNSA. Trimming removed 2 bases at V and 7 bases at J, with 23 bases between. As DNA, the CDR3 is TGTGCCAGCAGCTTATTATCAGCGGCAGTTGGCTTTGGGACCCAGTACTTC. It translates to CASSLLSAAVGFGTQYF.

This clonotype has just a few counts. CDR3 protein: CASTETRIHNEQFF. The CDR3 region has the DNA TGTGCCAGCACCGAGACCCGAATTCACAATGAGCAGTTCTTC. This chain connects TRBV7-2 to TRBJ2-1; D call uncertain. The V end was cut by 7 bases, the J end by 5 bases, with 15 bases between. Germline CDR1 reads SGHTA; CDR2 reads FQGNSA. The CDR3 covers 14 residues. Variable domain in full (rest from reference TRBV7-2 and TRBJ2-1): GAGVSQSPSNKVTEKGKDVELRCDPISGHTALYWYRQSLGQGLEFLIYFQGNSAPDKSGLPSDRFSAERTGGSVSTLTIQRTQQEDSAVYLCASTETRIHNEQFFGPGTRLTVL.

V usage is TRBV24-1 and J usage is TRBJ2-1; TRBD2 aligns across 8 bases. CDR3 size: 17 residues. Germline V gene sequence: CDR1 KGHDR, CDR2 SFDVKD. With 5 bases clipped from V and 1 base from J, the junction kept 9 bases outside the gene matches. DNA of the CDR3: TGTGCCACCAGTGGGGCTAGCGGGTTACCTTCCTACAATGAGCAGTTCTTC. Its translation is CATSGASGLPSYNEQFF.